A selection of T cell receptor beta chains follows, all from one sample in a study of OX40 agonist ivuxolimab in advanced cancers. Sequencing was performed with immunoSEQ multiplex PCR; in TCRdb, only in-frame clones are kept and a portion is missing. The table lists fewer than 45,000 clones, more than 75% of them singletons. The sequencing used CD4+ or CD8+ T cells sorted from blood, collected in a trial of the OX40 agonist ivuxolimab. Receptors were obtained from an adult with an advanced solid tumor such as melanoma, head and neck, liver or kidney cancer. CDR3s include the opening cysteine and the closing phenylalanine or tryptophan. Each record gives: D gene, V gene, clone size, J gene, CDR3 protein, CDR3 DNA. A D gene is named only where the DNA matches it firmly. Clone size, where shown, is once, few, many, or a class for clones that have expanded.

>TRBD1|TRBV7-8|.|TRBJ1-2
CASSYPTGGGYGYTF
TGTGCCAGCAGCTACCCGACAGGGGGCGGCTATGGCTACACCTTC
>TRBD1|TRBV4-2|once|TRBJ2-7
CASSQDRDLYEQYF
TGTGCCAGCAGTCAAGACAGGGATCTCTACGAGCAGTACTTC
>TRBD1|TRBV13|.|TRBJ2-2
CASSPDRDAGELFF
TGTGCCAGCAGTCCGGACAGGGACGCCGGGGAGCTGTTTTTT
>TRBD1|TRBV29-1|medium-sized|TRBJ1-1
CSVETTGEKTEAFF
TGCAGCGTTGAAACGACAGGGGAAAAGACTGAAGCTTTCTTT
>TRBD1|TRBV6-5|many|TRBJ1-4
CASSYRGTGGPKLFF
TGTGCCAGCAGTTATAGGGGGACAGGGGGCCCAAAACTGTTTTTT
>.|TRBV10-3|.|TRBJ1-2
CAISENSDYGYTF
TGTGCCATCAGTGAGAACTCCGACTATGGCTACACCTTC
>.|TRBV2|.|TRBJ1-5
CASSDSVSNQPQHF
TGTGCCAGCAGTGATTCTGTGAGCAATCAGCCCCAGCATTTT
>.|TRBV4-1|few|TRBJ1-3
CASSRGDHGNTIYF
TGCGCCAGCAGCCGGGGGGACCATGGAAACACCATATATTTT
>.|TRBV6-6|.|TRBJ1-5
CASSPRGSLTAQHF
TGTGCCAGCAGCCCCAGGGGCAGCCTAACGGCCCAGCATTTT
>TRBD1|TRBV18|.|TRBJ2-1
CASHPQGGLYNEQFF
TGTGCCAGCCACCCGCAAGGGGGCCTCTACAATGAGCAGTTCTTC
>TRBD1|TRBV27|few|TRBJ2-2
CASSSGTGLSNTGELFF
TGTGCCAGCAGTTCCGGGACAGGGTTATCGAACACCGGGGAGCTGTTTTTT
>.|TRBV10-2|.|TRBJ2-3
CASRQGSVSDTQYF
TGCGCCAGCAGACAGGGTAGTGTCTCAGATACGCAGTATTTT
>.|TRBV7-6|.|TRBJ2-1
CASSHRFRQINEQFF
TGTGCCAGCAGCCACCGCTTCAGACAGATCAATGAGCAGTTCTTC
>TRBD1|TRBV7-2|.|TRBJ2-3
CVSSPWTGGNTDTQYF
TGTGTCAGCAGCCCCTGGACAGGGGGAAACACAGATACGCAGTATTTT
>TRBD1|TRBV6-1|once|TRBJ1-1
CASSEQAARGTEAFF
TGTGCCAGCAGTGAACAGGCAGCCAGGGGGACTGAAGCTTTCTTT
>.|TRBV6-5|.|TRBJ1-1
CASSFRSRARNTEAFF
TGTGCCAGCAGTTTCAGGTCCCGGGCGAGGAACACTGAAGCTTTCTTT
>.|TRBV20-1|.|TRBJ1-1
CRTTGNTEAFF
TGCAGGACGACGGGAAACACTGAAGCTTTCTTT
>TRBD1|TRBV6-1|few|TRBJ2-7
CASSGRGRWYEQYF
TGTGCCAGCTCGGGCAGGGGGCGATGGTACGAGCAGTACTTC
>TRBD1|TRBV2|.|TRBJ1-3
CASNLGQLNTIYF
TGTGCCAGCAACTTGGGACAGCTAAACACCATATATTTT
>TRBD1|TRBV7-9|.|TRBJ2-7
CASSFRTGAYEQYF
TGTGCCAGCAGCTTTAGGACAGGTGCCTACGAGCAGTACTTC
>TRBD2|TRBV5-1|.|TRBJ2-1
CASSPGLAGLYNEQFF
TGCGCCAGCAGCCCGGGACTAGCGGGCCTCTACAATGAGCAGTTCTTC
>TRBD1|TRBV5-4|.|TRBJ2-1
CASSSPQGQGYNEQFF
TGTGCCAGCAGCTCTCCCCAGGGACAGGGCTACAATGAGCAGTTCTTC
>TRBD1|TRBV5-6|.|TRBJ1-1
CASSLRGQQAFF
TGTGCCAGCAGCTTGCGGGGACAGCAAGCTTTCTTT
>TRBD2|TRBV9|.|TRBJ2-5
CASSARGGQLETQYF
TGTGCCAGCAGCGCGCGGGGGGGCCAGTTAGAGACCCAGTACTTC
>TRBD2|TRBV6-5|.|TRBJ2-7
CASSNTSGGFREQYF
TGTGCCAGCAGCAATACTAGCGGGGGGTTTAGGGAGCAGTACTTC
>TRBD2|TRBV30|.|TRBJ2-3
CAWRLSGGGPDTQYF
TGTGCCTGGAGACTAAGCGGGGGGGGGCCAGATACGCAGTATTTT
>.|TRBV5-1|.|TRBJ1-6
CATKRGGNSPLHF
TGCGCCACCAAGAGGGGAGGTAATTCACCCCTCCACTTT
>TRBD1|TRBV5-1|.|TRBJ1-2
CASNQQGGVNYGYTF
TGCGCCAGCAATCAACAGGGGGGTGTTAACTATGGCTACACCTTC
>TRBD2|TRBV6-5|.|TRBJ2-3
CASSYPGRADTQYF
TGTGCCAGCAGTTACCCCGGGAGGGCAGATACGCAGTATTTT
>.|TRBV30|.|TRBJ1-1
CAWIRQVLNTEAFF
TGTGCCTGGATCAGACAGGTCCTGAACACTGAAGCTTTCTTT
>TRBD1|TRBV7-2|once|TRBJ1-2
CASSLAGQGHGNYGYTF
TGTGCCAGCAGCTTAGCGGGACAGGGTCACGGGAACTATGGCTACACCTTC
>.|TRBV7-9|.|TRBJ2-3
CASSLEHTQYF
TGTGCCAGCAGCTTAGAGCATACGCAGTATTTT
>.|TRBV27|.|TRBJ2-5
CASSLRRRETQYF
TGTGCCAGCAGTTTACGCAGGAGGGAGACCCAGTACTTC
>.|TRBV19|few|TRBJ1-1
CASSSRQRTEAFF
TGTGCCAGTAGTTCCCGACAGAGGACTGAAGCTTTCTTT
>TRBD1|TRBV25-1|.|TRBJ2-6
CASSDGTGAGANVLTF
TGTGCCAGCAGTGATGGGACAGGGGCCGGGGCCAACGTCCTGACTTTC
>.|TRBV14|.|TRBJ2-2
CASSQFDSLFF
TGTGCCAGCAGCCAATTCGACTCTCTGTTTTTT
>.|TRBV6-5|.|TRBJ1-6
CASMYGGNSPLHF
TGTGCCAGCATGTACGGGGGTAATTCACCCCTCCACTTT
>TRBD2|TRBV5-1|.|TRBJ2-4
CASSSERGAINIQYF
TGCGCCAGCAGCTCCGAGCGGGGGGCCATAAACATTCAGTACTTC
>.|TRBV29-1|.|TRBJ1-4
CSVRSGATNEKLFF
TGCAGCGTTCGGTCAGGTGCAACTAATGAAAAACTGTTTTTT
>.|TRBV5-1|once|TRBJ2-3
CASSLEGERRDTQYF
TGCGCCAGCAGCTTGGAAGGGGAGAGAAGGGATACGCAGTATTTT
>.|TRBV5-1|once|TRBJ1-4
CASSLGPTATNEKLFF
TGCGCCAGCAGCTTGGGACCGACCGCAACTAATGAAAAACTGTTTTTT